This T cell receptor (beta chain) emerged from a study of STAT5B mutations in CD4+ large granular lymphocyte leukemia. The wider study: Among healthy controls, a particular HLA allele went with more CDR3 'QG' motifs. Points from the study as a whole: Higher CD4+ than CD8+ T-LGLL clonality might reflect small sample size.

The assay was run at survey level. Method: immunoSEQ multiplex PCR; TCRdb's copy keeps in-frame clones and lacks some. Of about 40,000 clones in the sample, roughly 84% were seen once. Points on this clone: What it recognizes is unknown.

Trimming pared 4 bases from V and 0 bases from J, leaving 8 bases between. There are 14 residues in the CDR3. In germline, CDR1 is SGHRS, CDR2 YFSETQ. Sample: CD4+ T cells from blood buffy coats. The source of this sequence is a human donor in good health. The rearrangement links TRBV5-1 to TRBJ2-4; D may be TRBD2 (5 bases). The CDR3 region has the DNA TGCGCCAGCAGCCCGGGGTTAGCCAAAAACATTCAGTACTTC. Translating gives CASSPGLAKNIQYF.